These 28 T cell receptor beta chains originate from one sample sequenced in a study of blood T cell repertoires in COVID-19. Generated by immunoSEQ multiplex PCR, the TCRdb table keeps only in-frame clones and is missing some. The sample lists roughly 500,000 clones, 80% to 90% occurring once. The sequenced sample consisted of peripheral blood. These receptors all stem from a human donor in a cohort sampled during active COVID-19.

The gene calls are TRBV7-2 and TRBJ1-2; maybe TRBD1 (5 bases). Trimming removed 5 bases from V and 8 bases from J, with 24 bases in between. The germline gives CDR1 SGHTA, CDR2 FQGNSA. The CDR3 contains 16 residues. The DNA of the CDR3 is TGTGCCAGCAGCCTTGGGGGGGATGGTAGGCTAAAGGGCTACACCTTC. Translated: CASSLGGDGRLKGYTF.

Worth noting for this clone: The sample carries other DNA sequences with the same CDR3. The chain combines TRBV12-3 or TRBV12-4 with TRBJ1-1; no firm D call. The CDR3 runs to 13 residues. Trimming removed 3 bases from V and 1 base from J, with 6 bases in between. CDR3 sequence (DNA): TGTGCCAGCAGTTTGACACGGAACACTGAAGCTTTCTTT. Protein: CASSLTRNTEAFF.

The table lists this clone with a few counts. The chain has TRBV28 and TRBJ1-5, with TRBD1 identical over 11 bases. J was trimmed by 2 bases and V by 10 bases; bases with no gene match: 7. Germline V gene lookup returns CDR1 MDHEN and CDR2 SYDVKM. CDR3 length equals 15 residues. CDR3 DNA sequence: TGTGCCACTCGGACAGGGGGCGAAGGCAATCAGCCCCAGCATTTT. Amino acids: CATRTGGEGNQPQHF.

J is TRBJ1-2 and V is TRBV5-4; 11 bases map to TRBD1. From germline, CDR1 is SGHNT and CDR2 YYREEE (reference sequence). J was trimmed by 7 bases and V by 1 base; bases with no gene match: 6. The CDR3 is 15 residues long. The CDR3 region is CASSLRTGGIPGYTF. Here the CDR3 DNA reads TGTGCCAGCAGCTTGAGGACAGGGGGCATCCCTGGCTACACCTTC.

The V call is TRBV13, the J call TRBJ2-4, with 10 positions matching TRBD2. The CDR3 is 17 residues long. Per the germline V gene, CDR1 is PRHDT and CDR2 is FYEKMQ (reference sequence). V was pared by 5 bases and J by 0 bases, with 7 bases of the junction left unmatched. CDR3 in amino acids: CASSPRTSGIAKNIQYF. CDR3 DNA: TGTGCCAGCAGCCCACGGACTAGCGGAATAGCCAAAAACATTCAGTACTTC.

The chain uses TRBV2 and TRBJ2-5; D is possibly TRBD2 (5 bases). The germline CDR1 and CDR2 sequences are SNHLY and FYNNEI. This CDR3 spans 13 amino acids. V gave up 4 bases and J gave up 2 bases, with 8 bases separating them. For the CDR3, the DNA is TGTGCCAGCAGTGGTCGGAGGCAAGAGACCCAGTACTTC. It translates to CASSGRRQETQYF.

The rearrangement uses TRBV5-1 and TRBJ2-1; TRBD2 is a possible D gene (6 bases). The ends were cut back, 7 bases at V and 7 bases at J, with 24 bases in the middle. The CDR3 loop spans 16 amino acids. Germline loops: CDR1 SGHRS, CDR2 YFSETQ. The CDR3 sequence: CASFSQPSAGLNEQFF. CDR3 nucleotide sequence: TGCGCCAGCTTCTCTCAGCCCTCCGCGGGGCTTAATGAGCAGTTCTTC.

This chain joins TRBV7-9 and TRBJ1-2, with D perhaps TRBD1 (6 bases). The V end lost 6 bases, the J end lost 8 bases, and 19 bases lay between the germline ends. Per germline, CDR1 SEHNR and CDR2 FQNEAQ (reference sequence). This CDR3 comprises 14 residues. CDR3 loop: CASSFSPTGLGYTF. The CDR3 DNA reads as TGTGCCAGCAGTTTTAGCCCAACAGGGCTCGGCTACACCTTC. The full variable domain, with the rest looked up from reference TRBV7-9 and TRBJ1-2, is DTGVSQNPRHKITKRGQNVTFRCDPISEHNRLYWYRQTLGQGPEFLTYFQNEAQLEKSRLLSDRFSAERPKGSFSTLEIQRTEQGDSAMYLCASSFSPTGLGYTFGSGTRLTVV.

The CDR3 spells CASSIDSVTYEQYF. In DNA, the CDR3 is TGTGCCAGTAGTATAGATTCAGTTACCTACGAGCAGTACTTC. The rearrangement uses TRBV19 and TRBJ2-7; D call uncertain. V lost 0 bases to trimming and J lost 2 bases, with 8 bases between them. CDR1 and CDR2 (germline): LNHDA, SQIVND (reference sequence). The CDR3 is 14 residues long.

The chain links TRBV4-3 to TRBJ1-2, with unresolved D. The V gene lost 0 bases and the J gene lost 8 bases, with 10 bases spanning the gap. The length of the CDR3 is 13 residues. Germline CDR1 and CDR2: LGHNA and YSLEER. CDR3 residues: CASSQEREWGYTF. The CDR3 DNA reads as TGCGCCAGCAGCCAAGAGAGGGAGTGGGGCTACACCTTC.

V and J are TRBV4-1 and TRBJ2-1, with a weak D call TRBD2 (5 bases). V dropped 2 bases and J dropped 0 bases, with 14 bases sitting between them. The CDR3 loop spans 17 amino acids. Germline CDR1 and CDR2: MGHRA and YSYEKL. The CDR3 reads CASSQRQSGSSYNEQFF. CDR3 coding DNA: TGCGCCAGCAGCCAACGACAATCTGGGAGCTCCTACAATGAGCAGTTCTTC.

The V gene is TRBV29-1, the J gene TRBJ2-2; 8 nucleotides align to TRBD1. The J segment lost 7 bases and the V segment lost 4 bases, leaving 5 bases of the junction unmatched. The length of the CDR3 is 13 residues. Germline V gives CDR1 SQVTM, CDR2 ANQGSEA. CDR3 nucleotide sequence: TGCAGCGTTGGGGCAGGGGGCGGCGGGGAGCTGTTTTTT. Its protein is CSVGAGGGGELFF.

V usage is TRBV6-6 and J usage is TRBJ1-5; 8 bases are a match to TRBD1. This CDR3 has 11 residues. V lost 6 bases and J lost 11; bases outside the gene matches: 3. Germline-derived CDR1 and CDR2 are MNHNY and SVGAGI (reference sequence). CDR3 coding DNA: TGTGCCAGCAGCCTACAGGGGGCCCAGCATTTT. Translation: CASSLQGAQHF.

As for this clone: A read error may be the cause here, since a much bigger clone is one base away. J is TRBJ2-7 and V is TRBV7-9; 9 bases line up with TRBD2. From germline, CDR1 is SEHNR and CDR2 FQNEAQ (reference sequence). Trimming cost V 5 bases and J 2 bases; bases outside gene matches: 4. This CDR3 has 14 amino acids. The CDR3 nucleotides read TGTGCCAGCAGCCGAAGCGGGAGGACCTACGAGCAGTACTTC. Encoded protein: CASSRSGRTYEQYF.

V usage is TRBV29-1 and J usage is TRBJ1-1; TRBD1 aligns across 12 bases. With V trimmed by 6 bases and J by 4 bases, 3 bases remained unmatched. This CDR3 is 13 amino acids long. CDR1 SQVTM and CDR2 ANQGSEA come from the germline V gene. In DNA, the CDR3 is TGCAGCGTGGGACAGGGGGCCGTCACTGAAGCTTTCTTT. Protein product: CSVGQGAVTEAFF. The full variable domain, its missing parts supplied by reference TRBV29-1 and TRBJ1-1, is SAVISQKPSRDICQRGTSLTIQCQVDSQVTMMFWYRQQPGQSLTLIATANQGSEATYESGFVIDKFPISRPNLTFSTLTVSNMSPEDSSIYLCSVGQGAVTEAFFGQGTRLTVV.

The V call is TRBV5-8, the J call TRBJ1-5; 7 nucleotides align to TRBD1. In germline, CDR1 is SGHTS, CDR2 YDEGEE. J was trimmed by 7 bases and V by 0 bases; bases with no gene match: 4. This CDR3 spans 14 amino acids. This chain's CDR3 is CASSLGQGFQPQHF. The CDR3 bases are TGTGCCAGCAGCTTGGGACAGGGTTTCCAGCCCCAGCATTTT.

The V and J genes are TRBV24-1 and TRBJ2-3; D unresolved. The CDR3 sequence is 16 residues long. Germline V gives CDR1 KGHDR, CDR2 SFDVKD. V was shortened by 5 bases and J by 0 bases, with 14 bases between the two germline ends. CDR3 bases: TGTGCCACCAGTGGAGGTAGAGGATCTAGCACAGATACGCAGTATTTT. This codes for CATSGGRGSSTDTQYF.

The rearrangement uses TRBV2 and TRBJ2-2; 12 bases match TRBD2. This CDR3 has 15 residues. CDR1 is SNHLY and CDR2 is FYNNEI in the germline V gene. V dropped 4 bases and J dropped 8; count of bases not matched to a gene: 5. This chain's CDR3 is CASSVGLAGPGELFF. In DNA form, the CDR3 reads TGTGCCAGCAGTGTGGGACTAGCGGGCCCAGGGGAGCTGTTTTTT.

J is TRBJ1-1 and V is TRBV10-3; 7 bases are a match to TRBD1. With V trimmed by 2 bases and J by 10 bases, 4 bases remained unmatched. The CDR3 covers 12 residues. Germline CDR1 and CDR2: ENHRY and SYGVKD. The CDR3 region has the DNA TGTGCCATCAGTGAGGACAGGGAACGAGCTTTCTTT. The encoded protein is CAISEDRERAFF.

This clone was observed once. This sequence joins TRBV6-5 and TRBJ2-3, with TRBD2 matching 10 bases. V was clipped by 4 bases and J by 10 bases; unmatched bases: 5. The CDR3 is 13 residues long. CDR1 is MNHEY and CDR2 is SVGAGI in the germline V gene. The CDR3: CASSSSGRAAQYF. CDR3 nucleotides: TGTGCCAGCAGTTCAAGCGGGAGGGCCGCGCAGTATTTT.

V is TRBV3-1 (or the pseudogene TRBV3-2) and J is TRBJ2-1; TRBD1 agrees at 7 bases. CDR1 is LGHDT, CDR2 YNNKEL, per germline (reference sequence). The CDR3 contains 17 residues. V trimming: 0 bases; J trimming: 2 bases; junction bases outside the gene matches: 7. This chain's CDR3 is CASSQDLRGHPYNEQFF. CDR3 sequence (DNA): TGTGCCAGCAGCCAAGATTTGAGGGGGCATCCCTACAATGAGCAGTTCTTC.

This chain connects TRBV19 to TRBJ1-1; D is possibly TRBD1 (5 bases). The CDR3 extends over 14 amino acids. Germline V CDR1 and CDR2: LNHDA, SQIVND (reference sequence). V lost 7 bases, J lost 4 bases, and 16 bases lay in between. The CDR3 sequence: CASMRDRHSTEAFF. CDR3 nucleotide sequence: TGTGCCAGTATGAGAGACAGACACAGCACTGAAGCTTTCTTT.

The rearrangement joins TRBV5-4 to TRBJ2-5, with 7 positions matching TRBD1. V lost 5 bases and J lost 2; bases outside the gene matches: 12. CDR1 and CDR2 (germline): SGHNT, YYREEE (reference sequence). The CDR3 spans 16 residues. CDR3 DNA: TGTGCCAGCAGTAAAATTCGACAGGGCGGGCAAGAGACCCAGTACTTC. Encoded protein: CASSKIRQGGQETQYF.

The rearrangement uses TRBV27 and TRBJ1-2, with 7 bases that match TRBD1. Trimming took 2 bases from V and 4 from J; bases not matched to a gene: 4. The CDR3 covers 14 residues. CDR1 and CDR2 from the germline V gene are MNHEY and SMNVEV (reference sequence). DNA of the CDR3: TGTGCCAGCAGTTTAGTCCGGGACAGCTATGGCTACACCTTC. Its translation is CASSLVRDSYGYTF.

This clone was recorded a few times. The chain carries TRBV7-9 and TRBJ2-7; 9 bases line up with TRBD2. The CDR3 runs 15 residues. Looked up from germline, CDR1 is SEHNR and CDR2 is FQNEAQ (reference sequence). V shed 2 bases and J 3 bases; nucleotides not matched to a gene: 5. The CDR3 spells CASSLSASGNYEQYF. In DNA form, the CDR3 reads TGTGCCAGCAGCTTATCGGCTAGCGGGAACTACGAGCAGTACTTC.

The genes are TRBV19 and TRBJ1-5; 9 bases align to TRBD1. V lost 7 bases and J lost 6; bases outside the gene matches: 7. Germline V gene lookup returns CDR1 LNHDA and CDR2 SQIVND (reference sequence). The CDR3 has 14 amino acids. The CDR3 DNA follows: TGTGCCAGTACCCCTACAGGGGGCTCTCAGCCCCAGCATTTT. Its translation is CASTPTGGSQPQHF.

As to this clone: At the DNA level, this CDR3 is encoded by other sequences in the same sample as well. This sequence joins TRBV28 and TRBJ1-1; 7 nucleotides match TRBD1. The CDR3 runs to 12 residues. Trimming cost V 6 bases and J 5 bases; bases outside gene matches: 3. Germline V gene lookup returns CDR1 MDHEN and CDR2 SYDVKM. CDR3 in amino acids: CASSVRGTEAFF. CDR3 DNA sequence: TGTGCCAGCAGCGTCAGGGGGACTGAAGCTTTCTTT.

CDR3 DNA: TGTGCCAGCAGCTTAGTTGGGGCGCTTGGAAACGGGGAGCTGTTTTTT. It is translated as CASSLVGALGNGELFF. The chain links TRBV7-8 to TRBJ2-2, with D perhaps TRBD1 (5 bases). The CDR3 has 16 residues. The V gene's germline CDR1 is SGHVS and CDR2 FQNEAQ. V lost 1 base and J 7 bases, leaving 16 bases between the germline ends.